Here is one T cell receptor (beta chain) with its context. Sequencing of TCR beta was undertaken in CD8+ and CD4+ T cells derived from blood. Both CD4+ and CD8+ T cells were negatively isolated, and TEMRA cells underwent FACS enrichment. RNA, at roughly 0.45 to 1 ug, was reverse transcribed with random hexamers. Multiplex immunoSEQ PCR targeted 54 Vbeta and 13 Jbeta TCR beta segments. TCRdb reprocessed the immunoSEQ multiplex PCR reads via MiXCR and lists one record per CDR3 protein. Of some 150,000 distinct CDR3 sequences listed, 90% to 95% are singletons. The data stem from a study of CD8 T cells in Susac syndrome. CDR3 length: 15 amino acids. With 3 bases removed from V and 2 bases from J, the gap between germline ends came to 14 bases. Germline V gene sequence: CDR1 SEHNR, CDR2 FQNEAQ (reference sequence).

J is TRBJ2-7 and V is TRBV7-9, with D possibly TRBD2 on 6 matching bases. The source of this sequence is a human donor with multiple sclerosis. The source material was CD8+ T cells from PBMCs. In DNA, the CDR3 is TGTGCCAGCAGCTTGGAGGGGCACCACCCCTACGAGCAGTACTTC. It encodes CASSLEGHHPYEQYF.